This TCR beta chain derives from a study of T-cell reconstitution after alpha-beta-depleted transplantation in children. Overall study results and limits: Some patients showed high day-60 TCRbeta diversity, which derived from surviving recipient T cells and thymic progenitors. After transplant, at about two months, alpha-beta T cells were reportedly derived from several hundred expanded graft clones. By one year post-transplant, T-cell counts and diversity largely arose from T cells that were newly produced.

The length of the CDR3 is 16 residues. Note on this clonotype: The antigen is undetermined.

Unique molecular identifiers were incorporated during preparation of the TCRbeta library. TCRdb fed the PCR reads into MiXCR, producing one record per CDR3 protein. The table records tens of thousands of distinct CDR3 sequences, roughly 6% of them present only once. The chain joins TRBV5-2 to TRBJ2-3; the DNA was not used to check the table's D call, TRBD1. TRBV5-2 is described as a pseudogene. Specimen: PBMCs, mostly from graft donor cells, collected 180 days after TCRalphabeta/CD19-depleted stem cell transplant. The TCR sequence derives from a male patient aged 10 to 17 who had a stem cell transplant for acute myeloid leukemia, so the T cells may come from the graft donor. The CDR3 is CAMGPGTVMRTDTQYF. The DNA of the CDR3 is TGTGCCATGGGCCCCGGGACAGTCATGCGCACAGATACGCAGTATTTT.